This paragraph reports one T cell receptor (beta chain). In the original processing: The authors estimated nucleated cell counts from reference gene primer amplification. The data were produced by immunoSEQ multiplex PCR, yet TCRdb's version contains in-frame clones alone and is incomplete. That table is the source of V, J and clone size, and D and trimming were worked out from the DNA. This table has around 250,000 clones, about nine tenths appearing once. The sample comes from a study of blood T cell repertoires in COVID-19. Trimming shortened V by 0 bases and J by 1 base, and 13 bases separated the two germline ends. The CDR3 runs 16 residues. Germline lookup yields CDR1 SQVTM and CDR2 ANQGSEA.

The receptor was derived from a man between 18 and 35 years old who had recovered from COVID-19. The rearrangement links TRBV29-1 to TRBJ2-1; D ambiguous. The sample was PBMCs or T cells enriched from blood (not recorded which). The CDR3 reads CSVEESEIESYNEQFF. The DNA for the CDR3 is TGCAGCGTTGAAGAATCGGAGATAGAGTCCTACAATGAGCAGTTCTTC.